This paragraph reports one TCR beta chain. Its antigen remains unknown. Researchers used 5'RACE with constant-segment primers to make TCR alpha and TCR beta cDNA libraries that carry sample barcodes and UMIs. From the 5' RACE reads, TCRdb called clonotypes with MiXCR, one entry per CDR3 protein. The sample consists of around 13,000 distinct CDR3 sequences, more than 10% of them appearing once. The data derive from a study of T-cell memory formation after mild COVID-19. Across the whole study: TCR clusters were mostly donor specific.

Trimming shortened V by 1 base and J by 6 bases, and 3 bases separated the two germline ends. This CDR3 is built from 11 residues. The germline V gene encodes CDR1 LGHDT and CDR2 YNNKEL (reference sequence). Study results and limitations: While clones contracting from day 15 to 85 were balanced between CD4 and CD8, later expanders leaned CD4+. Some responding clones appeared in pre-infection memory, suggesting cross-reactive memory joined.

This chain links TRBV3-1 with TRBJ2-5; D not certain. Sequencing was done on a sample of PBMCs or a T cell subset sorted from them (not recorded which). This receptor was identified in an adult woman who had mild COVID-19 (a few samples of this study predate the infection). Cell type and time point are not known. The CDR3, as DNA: TGTGCCAGCAGCCAAGCACAGACCCAGTACTTC. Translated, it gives CASSQAQTQYF.